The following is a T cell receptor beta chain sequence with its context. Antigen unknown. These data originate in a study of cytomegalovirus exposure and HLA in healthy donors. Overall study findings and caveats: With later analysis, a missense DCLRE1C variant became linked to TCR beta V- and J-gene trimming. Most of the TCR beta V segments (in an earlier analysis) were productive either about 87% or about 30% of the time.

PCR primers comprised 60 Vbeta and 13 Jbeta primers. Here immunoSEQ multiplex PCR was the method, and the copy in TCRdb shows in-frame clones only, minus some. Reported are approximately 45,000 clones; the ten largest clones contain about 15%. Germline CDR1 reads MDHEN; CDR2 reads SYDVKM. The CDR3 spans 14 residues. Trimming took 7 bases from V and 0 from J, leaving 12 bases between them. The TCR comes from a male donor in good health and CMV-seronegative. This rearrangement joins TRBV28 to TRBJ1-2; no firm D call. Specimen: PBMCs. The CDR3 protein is CASNKSGANYGYTF. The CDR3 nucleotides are TGTGCCAGCAATAAATCCGGGGCTAACTATGGCTACACCTTC.